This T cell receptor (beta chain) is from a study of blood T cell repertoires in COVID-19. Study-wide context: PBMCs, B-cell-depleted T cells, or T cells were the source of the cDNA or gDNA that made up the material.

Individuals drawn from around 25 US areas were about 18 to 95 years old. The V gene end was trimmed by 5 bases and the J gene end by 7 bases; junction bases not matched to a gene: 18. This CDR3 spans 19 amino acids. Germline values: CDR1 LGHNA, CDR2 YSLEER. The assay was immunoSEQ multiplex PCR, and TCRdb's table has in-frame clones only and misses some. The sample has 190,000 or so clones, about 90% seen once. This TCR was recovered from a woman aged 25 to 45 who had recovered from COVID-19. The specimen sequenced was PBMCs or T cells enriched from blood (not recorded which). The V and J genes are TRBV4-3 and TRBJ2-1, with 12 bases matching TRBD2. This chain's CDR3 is CASSASPIRTSGDGNEQFF. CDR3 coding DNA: TGCGCCAGCAGCGCAAGCCCAATCAGGACTAGCGGGGATGGGAATGAGCAGTTCTTC.